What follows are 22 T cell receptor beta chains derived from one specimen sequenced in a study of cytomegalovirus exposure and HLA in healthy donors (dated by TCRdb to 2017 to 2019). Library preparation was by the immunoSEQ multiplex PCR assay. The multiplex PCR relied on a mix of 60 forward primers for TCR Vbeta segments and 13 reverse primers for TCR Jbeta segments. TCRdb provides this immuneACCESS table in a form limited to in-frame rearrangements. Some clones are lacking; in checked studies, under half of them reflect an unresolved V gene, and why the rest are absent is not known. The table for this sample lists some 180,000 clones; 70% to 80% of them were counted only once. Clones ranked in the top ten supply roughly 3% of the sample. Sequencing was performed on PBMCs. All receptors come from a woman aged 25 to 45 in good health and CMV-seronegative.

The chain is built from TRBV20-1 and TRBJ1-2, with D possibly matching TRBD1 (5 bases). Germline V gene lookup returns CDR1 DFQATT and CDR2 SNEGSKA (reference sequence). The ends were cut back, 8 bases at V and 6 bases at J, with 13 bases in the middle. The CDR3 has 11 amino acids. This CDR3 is CSYQGDHGYTF. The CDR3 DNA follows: TGCAGTTACCAGGGCGATCATGGCTACACCTTC.

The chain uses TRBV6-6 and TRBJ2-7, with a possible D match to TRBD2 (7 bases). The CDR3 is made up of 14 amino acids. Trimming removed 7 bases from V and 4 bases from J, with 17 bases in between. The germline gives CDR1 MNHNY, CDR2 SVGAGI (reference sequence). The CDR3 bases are TGTGCCAGCAATCCGGGGGGCATGGTTTACGAGCAGTACTTC. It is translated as CASNPGGMVYEQYF.

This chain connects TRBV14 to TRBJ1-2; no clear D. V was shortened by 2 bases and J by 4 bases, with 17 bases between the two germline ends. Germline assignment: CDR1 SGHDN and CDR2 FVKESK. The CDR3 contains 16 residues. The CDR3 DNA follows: TGTGCCAGCAGCCAAAGGCTTGGCGGGTTAAGCTATGGCTACACCTTC. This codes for CASSQRLGGLSYGYTF.

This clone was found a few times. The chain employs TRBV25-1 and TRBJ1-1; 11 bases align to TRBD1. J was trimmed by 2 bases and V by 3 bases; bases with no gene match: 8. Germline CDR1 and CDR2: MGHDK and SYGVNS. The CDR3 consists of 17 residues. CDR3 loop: CASSDPSGTGGNTEAFF. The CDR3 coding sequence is TGTGCCAGCAGTGATCCATCCGGGACAGGGGGAAACACTGAAGCTTTCTTT. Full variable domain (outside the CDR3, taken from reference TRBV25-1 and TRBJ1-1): EADIYQTPRYLVIGTGKKITLECSQTMGHDKMYWYQQDPGMELHLIHYSYGVNSTEKGDLSSESTVSRIRTEHFPLTLESARPSHTSQYLCASSDPSGTGGNTEAFFGQGTRLTVV.

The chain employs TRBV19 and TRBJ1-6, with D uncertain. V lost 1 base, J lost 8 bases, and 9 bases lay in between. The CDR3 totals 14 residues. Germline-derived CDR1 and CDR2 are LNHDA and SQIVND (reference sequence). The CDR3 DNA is TGTGCCAGTAGTATAGCCGGGAGGGATTCACCCCTCCACTTT. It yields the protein CASSIAGRDSPLHF.

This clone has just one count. CDR3 loop: CASSLAGANTGELFF. In nucleotides, the CDR3 is TGTGCCAGCAGCTTAGCGGGGGCGAACACCGGGGAGCTGTTTTTT. The rearrangement uses TRBV13 and TRBJ2-2; the D gene is possibly TRBD2 (6 bases). V gave up 1 base and J gave up 0 bases, with 6 bases separating them. Germline V gene sequence: CDR1 PRHDT, CDR2 FYEKMQ (reference sequence). The CDR3 is made up of 15 amino acids. The full variable domain, with the rest looked up from reference TRBV13 and TRBJ2-2, is AAGVIQSPRHLIKEKRETATLKCYPIPRHDTVYWYQQGPGQDPQFLISFYEKMQSDKGSIPDRFSAQQFSDYHSELNMSSLELGDSALYFCASSLAGANTGELFFGEGSRLTVL.

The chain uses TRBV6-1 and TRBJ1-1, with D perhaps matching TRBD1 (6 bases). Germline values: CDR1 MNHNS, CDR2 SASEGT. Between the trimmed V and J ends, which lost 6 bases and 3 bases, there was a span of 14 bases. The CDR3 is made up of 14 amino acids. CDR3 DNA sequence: TGTGCCAGCAGCCACAGGGTTACGGACACTGAAGCTTTCTTT. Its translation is CASSHRVTDTEAFF.

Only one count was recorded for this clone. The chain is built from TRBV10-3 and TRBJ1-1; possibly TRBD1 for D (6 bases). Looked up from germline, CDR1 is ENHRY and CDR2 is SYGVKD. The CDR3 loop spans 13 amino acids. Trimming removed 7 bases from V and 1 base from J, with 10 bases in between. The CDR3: CAITRTENTEAFF. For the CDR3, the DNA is TGTGCCATCACCAGGACAGAGAACACTGAAGCTTTCTTT.

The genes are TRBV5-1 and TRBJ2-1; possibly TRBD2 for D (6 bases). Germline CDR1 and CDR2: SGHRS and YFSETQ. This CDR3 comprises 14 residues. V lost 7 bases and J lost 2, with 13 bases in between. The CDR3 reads CASGGGAAYNEQFF. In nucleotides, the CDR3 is TGCGCCAGCGGCGGAGGGGCCGCCTACAATGAGCAGTTCTTC.

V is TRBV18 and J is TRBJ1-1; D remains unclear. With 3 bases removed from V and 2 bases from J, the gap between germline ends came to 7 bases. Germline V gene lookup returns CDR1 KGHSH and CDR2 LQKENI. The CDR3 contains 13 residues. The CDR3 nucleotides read TGTGCCAGCTCACCTCGGAGCAACACTGAAGCTTTCTTT. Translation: CASSPRSNTEAFF.

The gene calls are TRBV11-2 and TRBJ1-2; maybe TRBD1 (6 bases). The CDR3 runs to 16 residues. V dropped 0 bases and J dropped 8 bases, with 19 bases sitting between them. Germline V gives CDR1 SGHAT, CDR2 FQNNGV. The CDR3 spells CASSLDPKGTLGGYTF. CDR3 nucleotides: TGTGCCAGCAGCTTAGACCCAAAAGGGACATTAGGGGGCTACACCTTC.

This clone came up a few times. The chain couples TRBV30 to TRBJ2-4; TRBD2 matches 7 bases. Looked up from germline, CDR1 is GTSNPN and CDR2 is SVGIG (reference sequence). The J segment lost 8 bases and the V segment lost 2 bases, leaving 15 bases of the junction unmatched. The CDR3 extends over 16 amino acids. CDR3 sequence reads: CAWSPGGGSYRDIQYF. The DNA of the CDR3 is TGTGCCTGGAGTCCCGGCGGGGGTTCTTATAGGGACATTCAGTACTTC.

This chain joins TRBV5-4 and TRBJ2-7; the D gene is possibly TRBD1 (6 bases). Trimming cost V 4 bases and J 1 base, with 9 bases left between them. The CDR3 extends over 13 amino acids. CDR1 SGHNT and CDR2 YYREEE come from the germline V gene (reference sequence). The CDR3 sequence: CASSGGQSYEQYF. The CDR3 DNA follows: TGTGCCAGCAGCGGAGGACAGTCCTACGAGCAGTACTTC.

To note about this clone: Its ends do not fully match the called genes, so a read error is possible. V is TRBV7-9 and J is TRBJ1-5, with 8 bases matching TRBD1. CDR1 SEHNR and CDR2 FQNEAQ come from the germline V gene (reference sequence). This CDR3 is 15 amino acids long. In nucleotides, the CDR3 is TGTTCCAGCAGCTCGACAGGGGCAGGCAATCAGCCCCAGCATTTT. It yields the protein CSSSSTGAGNQPQHF. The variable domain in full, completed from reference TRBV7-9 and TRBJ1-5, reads DTGVSQNPRHKITKRGQNVTFRCDPISEHNRLYWYRQTLGQGPEFLTYFQNEAQLEKSRLLSDRFSAERPKGSFSTLEIQRTEQGDSAMYLCSSSSTGAGNQPQHFGDGTRLSIL.

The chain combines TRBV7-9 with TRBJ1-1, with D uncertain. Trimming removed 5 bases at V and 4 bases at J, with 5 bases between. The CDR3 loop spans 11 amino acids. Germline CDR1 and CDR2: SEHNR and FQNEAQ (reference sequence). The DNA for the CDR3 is TGTGCCAGCAGCCACTTCACTGAAGCTTTCTTT. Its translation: CASSHFTEAFF.

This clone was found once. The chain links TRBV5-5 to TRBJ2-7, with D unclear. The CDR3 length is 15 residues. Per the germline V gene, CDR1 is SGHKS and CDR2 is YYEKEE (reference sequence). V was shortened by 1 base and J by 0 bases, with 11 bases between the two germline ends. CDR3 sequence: CASSLMVSYSYEQYF. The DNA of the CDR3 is TGTGCCAGCAGCTTGATGGTTAGCTACTCCTACGAGCAGTACTTC. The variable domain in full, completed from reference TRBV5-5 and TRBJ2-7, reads DAGVTQSPTHLIKTRGQQVTLRCSPISGHKSVSWYQQVLGQGPQFIFQYYEKEERGRGNFPDRFSARQFPNYSSELNVNALLLGDSALYLCASSLMVSYSYEQYFGPGTRLTVT.

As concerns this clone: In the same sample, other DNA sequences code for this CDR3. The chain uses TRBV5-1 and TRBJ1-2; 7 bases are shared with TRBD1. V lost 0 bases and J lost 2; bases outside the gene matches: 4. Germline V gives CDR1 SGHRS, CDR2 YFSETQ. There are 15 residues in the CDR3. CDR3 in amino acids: CASSLGGTANYGYTF. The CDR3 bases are TGCGCCAGCAGCTTGGGTGGGACAGCGAACTATGGCTACACCTTC.

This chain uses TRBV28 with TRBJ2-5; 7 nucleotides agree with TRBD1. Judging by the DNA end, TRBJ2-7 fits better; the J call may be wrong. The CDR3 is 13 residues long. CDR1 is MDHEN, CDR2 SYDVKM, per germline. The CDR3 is CASRQGISYEQYF. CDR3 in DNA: TGTGCCAGCAGACAGGGGATATCCTACGAGCAGTACTTC.

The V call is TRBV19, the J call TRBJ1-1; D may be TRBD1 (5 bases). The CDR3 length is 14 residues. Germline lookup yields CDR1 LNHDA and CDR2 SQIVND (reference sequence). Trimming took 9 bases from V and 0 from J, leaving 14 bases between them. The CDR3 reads CASRGWFLNTEAFF. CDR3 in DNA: TGTGCCAGCCGGGGGTGGTTCTTGAACACTGAAGCTTTCTTT.

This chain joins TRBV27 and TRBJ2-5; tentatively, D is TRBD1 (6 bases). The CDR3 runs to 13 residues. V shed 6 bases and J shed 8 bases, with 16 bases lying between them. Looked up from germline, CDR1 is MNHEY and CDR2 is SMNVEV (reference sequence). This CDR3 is CASRLLGGETQYF. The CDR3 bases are TGTGCCAGCAGACTATTAGGGGGAGAAACCCAGTACTTC.

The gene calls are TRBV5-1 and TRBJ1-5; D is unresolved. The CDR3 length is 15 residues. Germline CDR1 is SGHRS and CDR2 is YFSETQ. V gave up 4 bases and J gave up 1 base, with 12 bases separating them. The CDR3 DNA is TGCGCCAGCAGCCTGTCGCCGGTGAGCAATCAGCCCCAGCATTTT. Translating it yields CASSLSPVSNQPQHF.

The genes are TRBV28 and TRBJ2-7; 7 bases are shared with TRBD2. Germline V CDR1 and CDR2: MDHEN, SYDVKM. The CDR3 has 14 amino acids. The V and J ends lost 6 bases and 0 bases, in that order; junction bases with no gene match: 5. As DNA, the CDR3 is TGTGCCAGCAGGAGCGGGACCTTCTCCTACGAGCAGTACTTC. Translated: CASRSGTFSYEQYF.